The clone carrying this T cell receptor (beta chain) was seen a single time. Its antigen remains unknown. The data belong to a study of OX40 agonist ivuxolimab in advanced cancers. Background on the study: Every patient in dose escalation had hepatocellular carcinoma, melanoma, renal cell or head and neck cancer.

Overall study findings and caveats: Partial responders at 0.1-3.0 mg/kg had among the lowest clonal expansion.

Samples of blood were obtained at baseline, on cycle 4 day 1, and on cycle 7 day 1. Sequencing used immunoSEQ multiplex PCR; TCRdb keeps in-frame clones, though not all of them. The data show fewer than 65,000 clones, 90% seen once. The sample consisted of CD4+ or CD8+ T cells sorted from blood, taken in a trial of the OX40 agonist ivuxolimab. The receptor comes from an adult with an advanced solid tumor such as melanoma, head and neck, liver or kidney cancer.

The CDR3, as DNA: TGTGCCAGCAGCCTCAATTCTGAACATCTCAATGAGCAGTTCTTC. Translating gives CASSLNSEHLNEQFF. The chain has TRBV9 and TRBJ2-1; unclear D gene. The CDR3 is 15 residues long. V was clipped by 4 bases and J by 6 bases, with 17 bases between them. Germline V lookup: CDR1 SGDLS, CDR2 YYNGEE.